The sequence of this TCR beta chain was determined in a study of blood T cell repertoires in COVID-19. Across the whole study: Sites across the United States, Italy and Spain contributed samples from acute and convalescent COVID-19. From T cells, B-cell-depleted T cells, or PBMCs came the material, which was cDNA or gDNA.

The CDR3 is 16 residues long. V dropped 8 bases and J dropped 0 bases, with 16 bases sitting between them. Germline values: CDR1 LGHNA, CDR2 YNFKEQ. Two negative PCRs, clearance, or symptom resolution had been documented for recovered Cohort 3 donors. The table came from immunoSEQ multiplex PCR; TCRdb's copy has only in-frame clones and leaves some out. The repertoire has hundreds of thousands of clones, roughly 86% of them found once; the top ten carry approximately 9%. V and J are TRBV4-2 and TRBJ1-4, with D unresolved. Sequences were obtained from PBMCs or T cells enriched from blood (not recorded which). This TCR came from a woman between 18 and 30 years old who had recovered from COVID-19. The DNA of the CDR3 is TGTGCCAGCTCCAAGACAACCTTGGCAACTAATGAAAAACTGTTTTTT. As protein: CASSKTTLATNEKLFF.